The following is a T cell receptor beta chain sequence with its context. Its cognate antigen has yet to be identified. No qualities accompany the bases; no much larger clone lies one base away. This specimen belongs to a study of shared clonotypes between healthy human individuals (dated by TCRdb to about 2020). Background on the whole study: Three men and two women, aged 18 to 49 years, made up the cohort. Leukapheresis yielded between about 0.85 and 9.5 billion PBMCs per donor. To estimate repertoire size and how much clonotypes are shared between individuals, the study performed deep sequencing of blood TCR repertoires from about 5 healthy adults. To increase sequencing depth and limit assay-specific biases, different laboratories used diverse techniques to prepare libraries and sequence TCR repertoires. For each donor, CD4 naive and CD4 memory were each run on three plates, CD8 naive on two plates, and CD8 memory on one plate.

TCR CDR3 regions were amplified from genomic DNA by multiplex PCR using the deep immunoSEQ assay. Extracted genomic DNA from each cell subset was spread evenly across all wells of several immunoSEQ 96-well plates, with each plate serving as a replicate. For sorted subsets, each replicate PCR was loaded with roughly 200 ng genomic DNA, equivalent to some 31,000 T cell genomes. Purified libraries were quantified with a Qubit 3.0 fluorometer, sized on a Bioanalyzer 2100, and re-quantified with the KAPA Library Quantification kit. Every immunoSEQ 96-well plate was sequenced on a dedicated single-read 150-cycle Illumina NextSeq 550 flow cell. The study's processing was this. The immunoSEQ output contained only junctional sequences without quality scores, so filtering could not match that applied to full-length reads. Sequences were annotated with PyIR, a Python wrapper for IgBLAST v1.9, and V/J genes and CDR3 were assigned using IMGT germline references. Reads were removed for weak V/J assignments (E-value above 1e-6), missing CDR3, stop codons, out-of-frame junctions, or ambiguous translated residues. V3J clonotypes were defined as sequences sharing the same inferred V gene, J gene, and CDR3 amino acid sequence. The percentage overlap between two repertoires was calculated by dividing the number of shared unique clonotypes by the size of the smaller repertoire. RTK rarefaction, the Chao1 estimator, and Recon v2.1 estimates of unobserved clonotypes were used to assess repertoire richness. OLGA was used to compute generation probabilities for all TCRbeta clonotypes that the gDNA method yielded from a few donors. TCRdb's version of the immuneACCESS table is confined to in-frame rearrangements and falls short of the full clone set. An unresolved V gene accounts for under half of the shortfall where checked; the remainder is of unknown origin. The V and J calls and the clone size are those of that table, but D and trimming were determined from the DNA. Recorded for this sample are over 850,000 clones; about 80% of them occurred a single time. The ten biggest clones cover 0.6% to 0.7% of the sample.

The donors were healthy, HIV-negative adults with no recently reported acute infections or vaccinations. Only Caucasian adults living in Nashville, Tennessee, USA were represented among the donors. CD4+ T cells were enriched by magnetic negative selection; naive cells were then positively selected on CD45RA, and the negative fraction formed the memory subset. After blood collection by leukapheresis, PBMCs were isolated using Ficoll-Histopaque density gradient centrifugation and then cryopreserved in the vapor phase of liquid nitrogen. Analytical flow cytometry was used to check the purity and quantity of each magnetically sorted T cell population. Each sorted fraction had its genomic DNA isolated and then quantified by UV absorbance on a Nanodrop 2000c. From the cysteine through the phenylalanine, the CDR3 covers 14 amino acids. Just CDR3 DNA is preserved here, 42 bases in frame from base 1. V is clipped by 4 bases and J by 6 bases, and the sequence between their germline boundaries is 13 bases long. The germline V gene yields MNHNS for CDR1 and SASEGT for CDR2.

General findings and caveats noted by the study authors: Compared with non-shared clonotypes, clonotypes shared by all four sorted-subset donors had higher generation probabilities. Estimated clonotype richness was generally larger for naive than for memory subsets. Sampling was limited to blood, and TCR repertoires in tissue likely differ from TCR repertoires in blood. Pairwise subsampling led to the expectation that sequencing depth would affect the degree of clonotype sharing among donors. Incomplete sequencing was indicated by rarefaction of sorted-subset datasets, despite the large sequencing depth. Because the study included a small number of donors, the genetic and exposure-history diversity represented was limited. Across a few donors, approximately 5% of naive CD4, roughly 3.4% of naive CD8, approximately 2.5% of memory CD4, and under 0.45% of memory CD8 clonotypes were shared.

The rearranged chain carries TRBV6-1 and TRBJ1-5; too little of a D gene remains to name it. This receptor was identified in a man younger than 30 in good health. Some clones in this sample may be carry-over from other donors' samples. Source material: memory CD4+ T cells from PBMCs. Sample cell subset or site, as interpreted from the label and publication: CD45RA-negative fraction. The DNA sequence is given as TGTGCCAGCAGTGTTAACCTTGAGAGTCAGCCCCAGCATTTT. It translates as CASSVNLESQPQHF.